Below, 19 T cell receptor beta chains from the same sample are listed, as sequenced in a study of cytomegalovirus exposure and HLA in healthy donors. This PCR relied on a set of 60 Vbeta primers and 13 Jbeta primers. Sequencing was performed with immunoSEQ multiplex PCR; in TCRdb, only in-frame clones are kept and a portion is missing. The data show under 200,000 clones, approximately 77% seen once. Sequenced sample: PBMCs. Receptor source: a female donor in good health and CMV-seronegative.

In its sample, this clone was seen a few times. This chain connects TRBV6-5 to TRBJ1-5; 7 bases are a match to TRBD1. The germline V gene has CDR1 MNHEY and CDR2 SVGAGI. The CDR3 has 15 residues. V lost 5 bases, J lost 7 bases, and 11 bases stayed unmatched. This CDR3 is CASSLTGRMGQPQHF. The CDR3 nucleotides are TGTGCCAGCAGTCTGACAGGGAGGATGGGCCAGCCCCAGCATTTT.

The chain couples TRBV29-1 to TRBJ2-7, with TRBD1 identical over 7 bases. This CDR3 is built from 16 residues. The V segment lost 1 base and the J segment 4 bases; nucleotides outside the gene matches: 13. Germline V gives CDR1 SQVTM, CDR2 ANQGSEA. CDR3 in DNA: TGCAGCGTTGAAGCCCAAGACAGGGATGGAACTTACGAGCAGTACTTC. Amino acid sequence: CSVEAQDRDGTYEQYF.

The chain carries TRBV5-1 and TRBJ2-1, with D possibly matching TRBD2 (6 bases). The germline gives CDR1 SGHRS, CDR2 YFSETQ. Trimming took off 0 bases at V and 6 bases at J, with 13 bases between the two ends. The CDR3 covers 15 residues. The CDR3 region has the DNA TGCGCCAGCAGCTTGGTAGGGACTCCTCTCAATGAGCAGTTCTTC. This sequence encodes CASSLVGTPLNEQFF.

The J gene is TRBJ1-3, the V gene TRBV28; the D gene is possibly TRBD1 (5 bases). The V and J ends lost 3 bases and 4 bases respectively, with 10 bases between them. Germline V lookup: CDR1 MDHEN, CDR2 SYDVKM. The CDR3 length is 14 residues. CDR3 amino acids: CASSLQGTGNTIYF. The CDR3 nucleotides are TGTGCCAGCAGTTTGCAGGGTACGGGAAACACCATATATTTT.

The sample holds a few counts of this clone. The chain uses TRBV5-1 and TRBJ1-3; 10 nucleotides agree with TRBD1. Germline trimming cut 3 bases from V and 8 bases from J; bases unmatched to any gene: 5. This CDR3 comprises 14 residues. Germline loops: CDR1 SGHRS, CDR2 YFSETQ. The CDR3 region is CASSWGQGFDTIYF. CDR3 DNA: TGCGCCAGCAGCTGGGGACAGGGGTTTGACACCATATATTTT.

This clone was seen a handful of times. The V and J genes are TRBV6-4 and TRBJ2-3, with 9 bases aligning to TRBD2. Germline V gene sequence: CDR1 MRHNA, CDR2 SNTAGT. With V trimmed by 6 bases and J by 0 bases, 4 bases remained unmatched. The CDR3 has 15 residues. The CDR3 DNA reads as TGTGCCAGCAGCGCTAGCGGGGATAGCACAGATACGCAGTATTTT. It is translated as CASSASGDSTDTQYF.

This rearrangement joins TRBV7-9 to TRBJ2-5; D perhaps matches TRBD2 (6 bases). CDR3 length: 15 residues. Germline CDR1 is SEHNR and CDR2 is FQNEAQ (reference sequence). V lost 5 bases and J lost 5, with 18 bases in between. The CDR3 DNA follows: TGTGCCAGCAGCCCCTGGACTACCCTGGGGGAGACCCAGTACTTC. Translated, it gives CASSPWTTLGETQYF.

The chain couples TRBV6-6 to TRBJ1-5; D may be TRBD1 (5 bases). The CDR3 covers 12 residues. Germline V gene data show CDR1 as MNHNY and CDR2 as SVGAGI (reference sequence). The V and J ends lost 10 bases and 3 bases respectively, with 10 bases between them. The CDR3 bases are TGTGCCACCCGACAGCTCAATCAGCCCCAGCATTTT. As protein: CATRQLNQPQHF.

The CDR3 reads CASSSSFNRDTEAFF. CDR3 bases: TGCGCCAGCAGTTCCTCATTTAACAGGGACACTGAAGCTTTCTTT. The J gene is TRBJ1-1, the V gene TRBV5-1, with D tentatively TRBD1 (6 bases). CDR3 length: 15 residues. V was pared by 5 bases and J by 3 bases, with 17 bases between. CDR1 is SGHRS, CDR2 YFSETQ, per germline.

This rearrangement joins TRBV29-1 to TRBJ2-2, with TRBD2 as a possible D gene (5 bases). This CDR3 has 13 residues. Deletions cut 0 bases from V and 7 bases from J, with 9 bases between. Germline V gene lookup returns CDR1 SQVTM and CDR2 ANQGSEA. The CDR3, as DNA: TGCAGCGTTGAAGAATCGGGGAACGGGGAGCTGTTTTTT. Its protein is CSVEESGNGELFF.

This chain links TRBV9 with TRBJ2-5; 8 bases fit TRBD2. V lost 5 bases, J lost 5 bases, and 8 bases stayed unmatched. Germline CDR1 and CDR2: SGDLS and YYNGEE. The CDR3 loop spans 14 amino acids. This chain's CDR3 is CASSPGGSGETQYF. The CDR3 DNA reads as TGTGCCAGCAGTCCGGGGGGGTCGGGGGAGACCCAGTACTTC.

This sequence joins TRBV6-4 and TRBJ1-5; D remains ambiguous. This CDR3 contains 13 residues. The germline CDR1 and CDR2 sequences are MRHNA and SNTAGT. V lost 4 bases to trimming and J lost 4 bases, with 8 bases between them. CDR3 coding DNA: TGTGCCAGCAGTGTTGAGAGAAATCAGCCCCAGCATTTT. Its protein product is CASSVERNQPQHF.

There are many counts of this clone. This chain links TRBV2 with TRBJ2-3; 11 nucleotides agree with TRBD2. Germline CDR1 is SNHLY and CDR2 is FYNNEI. V shed 3 bases, J shed 4 bases, and the junction held 6 bases outside the gene matches. The CDR3 spans 16 residues. The CDR3 spells CASSDIAGGTADTQYF. CDR3 nucleotide sequence: TGTGCCAGCAGTGATATAGCGGGAGGGACGGCAGATACGCAGTATTTT.

The V and J genes are TRBV9 and TRBJ2-7; maybe TRBD1 (6 bases). Trimming removed 0 bases at V and 7 bases at J, with 14 bases between. CDR1 is SGDLS, CDR2 YYNGEE, per germline. CDR3 size: 14 residues. The CDR3 protein is CASSVGNRDREQYF. Written as DNA, the CDR3 is TGTGCCAGCAGCGTAGGGAACAGGGACCGGGAGCAGTACTTC.

This clone was seen once. This chain connects TRBV5-1 to TRBJ1-1, with D maybe TRBD1 (6 bases). V lost 2 bases to trimming and J lost 2 bases, with 10 bases between them. This CDR3 spans 14 amino acids. CDR1 SGHRS and CDR2 YFSETQ come from the germline V gene. The CDR3 region is CASSLYRENTEAFF. Written as DNA, the CDR3 is TGCGCCAGCAGCTTATACAGGGAAAACACTGAAGCTTTCTTT.

This clone appeared a few times. V is TRBV19 and J is TRBJ1-4, with 12 bases that match TRBD1. Germline trimming cut 5 bases from V and 6 bases from J; bases unmatched to any gene: 7. The CDR3 has 16 amino acids. CDR1 LNHDA and CDR2 SQIVND come from the germline V gene (reference sequence). The DNA for the CDR3 is TGTGCCAGTAGTTTCGGGACAGGGGGCGTTTATGAAAAACTGTTTTTT. It is translated as CASSFGTGGVYEKLFF.

This clone was recorded a few times. The CDR3: CATQPGGNSYNEQFF. CDR3 coding DNA: TGTGCCACCCAACCGGGCGGGAACTCCTACAATGAGCAGTTCTTC. The J gene is TRBJ2-1, the V gene TRBV7-2; weak D call: TRBD2 (6 bases). Deletions cut 10 bases from V and 0 bases from J, with 16 bases between. The CDR3 length is 15 residues. Germline lookup yields CDR1 SGHTA and CDR2 FQGNSA. Full variable domain (outside the CDR3, taken from reference TRBV7-2 and TRBJ2-1): GAGVSQSPSNKVTEKGKDVELRCDPISGHTALYWYRQSLGQGLEFLIYFQGNSAPDKSGLPSDRFSAERTGGSVSTLTIQRTQQEDSAVYLCATQPGGNSYNEQFFGPGTRLTVL.

This clone was recorded a few times. This chain uses TRBV2 with TRBJ1-3; D might be TRBD1 (5 bases). Germline-derived CDR1 and CDR2 are SNHLY and FYNNEI. The CDR3 runs to 15 residues. The V and J ends lost 3 bases and 2 bases respectively, with 11 bases between them. The CDR3 loop reads CASSDYQQAGNTIYF. CDR3 nucleotides: TGTGCCAGCAGTGATTATCAACAGGCTGGAAACACCATATATTTT. The variable domain in full, completed from reference TRBV2 and TRBJ1-3, reads EPEVTQTPSHQVTQMGQEVILRCVPISNHLYFYWYRQILGQKVEFLVSFYNNEISEKSEIFDDQFSVERPDGSNFTLKIRSTKLEDSAMYFCASSDYQQAGNTIYFGEGSWLTVV.

This chain links TRBV28 with TRBJ2-3, with D maybe TRBD2 (5 bases). This CDR3 contains 16 residues. Germline-derived CDR1 and CDR2 are MDHEN and SYDVKM. V was shortened by 0 bases and J by 2 bases, with 12 bases between the two germline ends. The CDR3 nucleotides read TGTGCCAGCAGTTTATGGGACTTGACGATCACAGATACGCAGTATTTT. It translates to CASSLWDLTITDTQYF.